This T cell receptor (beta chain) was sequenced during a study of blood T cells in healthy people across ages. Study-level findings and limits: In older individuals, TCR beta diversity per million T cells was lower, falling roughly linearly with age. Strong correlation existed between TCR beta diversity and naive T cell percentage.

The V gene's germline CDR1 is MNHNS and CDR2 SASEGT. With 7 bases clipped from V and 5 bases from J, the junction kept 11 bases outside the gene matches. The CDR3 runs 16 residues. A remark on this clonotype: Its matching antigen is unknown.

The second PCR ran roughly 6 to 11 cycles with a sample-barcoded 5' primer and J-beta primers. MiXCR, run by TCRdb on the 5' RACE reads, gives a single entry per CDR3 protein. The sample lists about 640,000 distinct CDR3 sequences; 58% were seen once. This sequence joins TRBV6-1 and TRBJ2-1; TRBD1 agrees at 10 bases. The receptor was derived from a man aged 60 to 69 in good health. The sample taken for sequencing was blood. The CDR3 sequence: CASTPGAGQGNNEQFF. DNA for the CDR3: TGTGCCAGCACTCCGGGGGCGGGACAGGGGAACAATGAGCAGTTCTTC.